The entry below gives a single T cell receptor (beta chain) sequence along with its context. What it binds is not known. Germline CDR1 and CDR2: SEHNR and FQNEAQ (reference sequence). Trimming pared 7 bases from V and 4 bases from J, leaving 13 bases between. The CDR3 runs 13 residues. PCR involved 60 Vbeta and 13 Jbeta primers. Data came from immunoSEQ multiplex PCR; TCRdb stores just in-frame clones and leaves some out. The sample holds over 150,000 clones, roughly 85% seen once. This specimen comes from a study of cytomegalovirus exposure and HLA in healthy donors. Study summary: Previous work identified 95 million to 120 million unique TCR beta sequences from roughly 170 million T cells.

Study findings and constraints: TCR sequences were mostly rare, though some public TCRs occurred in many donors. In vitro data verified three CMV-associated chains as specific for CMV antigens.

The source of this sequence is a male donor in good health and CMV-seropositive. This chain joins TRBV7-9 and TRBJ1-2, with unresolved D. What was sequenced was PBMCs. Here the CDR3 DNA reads TGTGCCAGCACAACTAGTACGGCCTATGGCTACACCTTC. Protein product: CASTTSTAYGYTF.